This T cell receptor beta chain derives from a study of cytomegalovirus exposure and HLA in healthy donors. Regarding the study as a whole: The study labeled under 200 TCR beta chains cytomegalovirus-associated.

This PCR relied on a set of 60 Vbeta primers and 13 Jbeta primers. Some clones are missing from TCRdb's copy, which holds only in-frame ones; the method was immunoSEQ multiplex PCR. The table has roughly 120,000 clones, approximately 80% seen once. A note on this clone: Its antigen is unidentified.

This sequence was found in a man in his fifties in good health and CMV-seropositive. Sequenced input: PBMCs.

This CDR3 reads CASSQDLLVAGAPYQETQYF. The CDR3 coding sequence is TGCGCCAGCAGCCAAGATTTATTGGTAGCGGGGGCACCCTACCAAGAGACCCAGTACTTC. This chain links TRBV4-1 with TRBJ2-5, with 9 bases aligning to TRBD2. Trimming removed 0 bases from V and 0 bases from J; junction bases left unmatched: 14. The germline gives CDR1 MGHRA, CDR2 YSYEKL. The CDR3 is 20 residues long.